The 28 T cell receptor beta chains presented below share a single source sample, sequenced in a study of siplizumab effects on memory and regulatory T cells. Assay: immunoSEQ multiplex PCR; the TCRdb copy retains only in-frame clones and omits some. In the table there are 55,000 to 65,000 clones, just over 95% of which are singletons. Sample: naive CD8+ T cells sorted from blood. The receptors stem from a human donor in good health.

The rearrangement joins TRBV7-9 to TRBJ2-7, with 11 nucleotides matching TRBD2. CDR1 is SEHNR and CDR2 is FQNEAQ in the germline V gene (reference sequence). V lost 3 bases to trimming and J lost 5 bases; unmatched junction nucleotides: 0. The CDR3 extends over 13 amino acids. The CDR3 here is CASSFSGGDEQYF. CDR3 nucleotides: TGTGCCAGCAGCTTTAGCGGGGGGGACGAGCAGTACTTC.

The chain has TRBV25-1 and TRBJ2-7; D is perhaps TRBD2 (6 bases). There are 15 residues in the CDR3. V was clipped by 7 bases and J by 7 bases, with 23 bases between them. Germline loops: CDR1 MGHDK, CDR2 SYGVNS. CDR3 amino acids: CASIRGGGMKGEQYF. CDR3 coding DNA: TGTGCCAGCATCCGCGGAGGCGGGATGAAGGGGGAGCAGTACTTC.

This clone has only one observation. The chain combines TRBV7-9 with TRBJ2-7; D not resolved. This CDR3 spans 13 amino acids. Germline assignment: CDR1 SEHNR and CDR2 FQNEAQ (reference sequence). Trimming removed 9 bases from V and 0 bases from J, with 12 bases in between. This CDR3 reads CASTALSSYEQYF. The CDR3 DNA reads as TGTGCCAGTACCGCCCTGAGCTCCTACGAGCAGTACTTC.

The genes are TRBV7-8 and TRBJ2-7; D is unresolved. The CDR3 runs 13 residues. Germline CDR1 is SGHVS and CDR2 is FQNEAQ. Trimming removed 4 bases from V and 6 bases from J, with 13 bases in between. CDR3 nucleotides: TGTGCCAGCAGCTCCGCGACACTGGGCGAGCAGTACTTC. Its protein is CASSSATLGEQYF.

V gene TRBV4-3 combines with J gene TRBJ1-2, with D unresolved. Germline V lookup: CDR1 LGHNA, CDR2 YSLEER. The V and J ends lost 4 bases and 2 bases respectively, with 17 bases between them. The CDR3 sequence is 16 residues long. The CDR3 is CASSPGVGRENYGYTF. CDR3 nucleotide sequence: TGCGCCAGCAGCCCCGGAGTTGGCCGGGAAAACTATGGCTACACCTTC.

This chain uses TRBV7-2 with TRBJ2-7, with a weak D call TRBD2 (6 bases). V was clipped by 3 bases and J by 4 bases, with 10 bases between them. Looked up from germline, CDR1 is SGHTA and CDR2 is FQGNSA. This CDR3 has 13 amino acids. CDR3 in amino acids: CASSFGGSYEQYF. The CDR3 nucleotides are TGTGCCAGCAGCTTCGGGGGATCGTACGAGCAGTACTTC.

This chain's CDR3 is CASSPGSNEQYF. DNA for the CDR3: TGTGCCAGCAGCCCCGGGTCCAACGAGCAGTACTTC. The V and J genes are TRBV7-9 and TRBJ2-7; D remains unclear. Germline lookup yields CDR1 SEHNR and CDR2 FQNEAQ (reference sequence). The CDR3 loop spans 12 amino acids. V was clipped by 5 bases and J by 5 bases, with 10 bases between them.

This chain joins TRBV29-1 and TRBJ1-3; D remains unclear. The length of the CDR3 is 13 residues. Germline V gives CDR1 SQVTM, CDR2 ANQGSEA. V dropped 5 bases and J dropped 0 bases, with 8 bases sitting between them. The CDR3 sequence: CSVTDYSGNTIYF. The DNA of the CDR3 is TGCAGCGTTACGGACTACTCTGGAAACACCATATATTTT.

The chain couples TRBV2 to TRBJ1-1; D is uncertain. The germline CDR1 and CDR2 sequences are SNHLY and FYNNEI. Trimming pared 6 bases from V and 3 bases from J, leaving 11 bases between. This CDR3 is 13 amino acids long. CDR3 DNA: TGTGCCAGCAGCTTTCTAGAGGACACTGAAGCTTTCTTT. Its protein product is CASSFLEDTEAFF.

The genes are TRBV6-1 and TRBJ2-7; D may correspond to TRBD1 or TRBD2 (5 bases each). Germline values: CDR1 MNHNS, CDR2 SASEGT. V shed 1 base and J shed 3 bases, with 13 bases lying between them. The CDR3 spans 15 residues. The CDR3 DNA reads as TGTGCCAGCAGTGAAGTAGTCGGGGACGGCTACGAGCAGTACTTC. It codes for CASSEVVGDGYEQYF.

The chain is built from TRBV7-9 and TRBJ1-2; D is ambiguous. The CDR3 has 13 residues. Trimming shortened V by 1 base and J by 6 bases, and 9 bases separated the two germline ends. Germline V CDR1 and CDR2: SEHNR, FQNEAQ (reference sequence). Written as DNA, the CDR3 is TGTGCCAGCAGCTTAGGGCAGAACAATGGCTACACCTTC. It specifies CASSLGQNNGYTF.

This sequence joins TRBV9 and TRBJ2-1, with D possibly matching TRBD2 (6 bases). Trimming cost V 3 bases and J 6 bases, with 7 bases left between them. The CDR3 has 12 residues. Germline V gives CDR1 SGDLS, CDR2 YYNGEE. The CDR3 DNA follows: TGTGCCAGCAGCGGCGGGACCAATGAGCAGTTCTTC. It yields the protein CASSGGTNEQFF.

This clone was counted a single time. The chain uses TRBV27 and TRBJ2-7; D might be TRBD1 (5 bases). Germline V gene sequence: CDR1 MNHEY, CDR2 SMNVEV (reference sequence). The CDR3 spans 14 residues. Trimming removed 2 bases at V and 2 bases at J, with 10 bases between. In DNA form, the CDR3 reads TGTGCCAGCAGTTTAAAGGGGCCGGCCTACGAGCAGTACTTC. Its protein product is CASSLKGPAYEQYF.

The chain links TRBV5-1 to TRBJ2-1, with TRBD2 matching 11 bases. The ends lost 0 bases at V and 2 bases at J; junction bases unmatched: 10. The CDR3 is 19 residues long. Germline CDR1 reads SGHRS; CDR2 reads YFSETQ. The chain's CDR3 is CASSLVGSGRAGAYNEQFF. The CDR3 nucleotides are TGCGCCAGCAGCTTGGTAGGTAGCGGGAGGGCCGGGGCCTACAATGAGCAGTTCTTC.

The count of this clone is one. The chain joins TRBV4-1 to TRBJ2-1; 8 bases are a match to TRBD2. V was pared by 0 bases and J by 1 base, with 5 bases of the junction left unmatched. Germline V lookup: CDR1 MGHRA, CDR2 YSYEKL. CDR3 size: 17 residues. CDR3 amino acids: CASSQDFERGSYNEQFF. In nucleotides, the CDR3 is TGCGCCAGCAGCCAAGATTTCGAGCGGGGGTCCTACAATGAGCAGTTCTTC.

The CDR3 is CASSLQGRVVYNEQFF. In nucleotides, the CDR3 is TGCGCCAGCAGCTTGCAGGGGAGGGTAGTTTACAATGAGCAGTTCTTC. The chain combines TRBV5-1 with TRBJ2-1; TRBD2 might be the D (7 bases). Germline loops: CDR1 SGHRS, CDR2 YFSETQ. The V end lost 1 base, the J end lost 4 bases, and 15 bases lay between the germline ends. The CDR3 has 16 residues.

This chain connects TRBV7-8 to TRBJ1-6; 7 bases line up with TRBD1. Germline V gives CDR1 SGHVS, CDR2 FQNEAQ. The CDR3 loop spans 16 amino acids. V lost 3 bases, J lost 6 bases, and 8 bases stayed unmatched. CDR3 nucleotide sequence: TGTGCCAGCAGCTTGCTAGACAGGGCTGTTAATTCACCCCTCCACTTT. Its protein is CASSLLDRAVNSPLHF. The whole variable domain, remainder taken from reference TRBV7-8 and TRBJ1-6, is GAGVSQSPRYKVAKRGQDVALRCDPISGHVSLFWYQQALGQGPEFLTYFQNEAQLDKSGLPSDRFFAERPEGSVSTLKIQRTQQEDSAVYLCASSLLDRAVNSPLHFGNGTRLTVT.

The genes are TRBV9 and TRBJ2-1; TRBD2 matches at 10 bases. Germline loops: CDR1 SGDLS, CDR2 YYNGEE. V lost 0 bases, J lost 4 bases, and 4 bases stayed unmatched. The CDR3 consists of 16 residues. Written as DNA, the CDR3 is TGTGCCAGCAGCGTAGCCACTAGCGGGATATACAATGAGCAGTTCTTC. This encodes CASSVATSGIYNEQFF.

V gene TRBV7-9 combines with J gene TRBJ1-4; D gene uncertain. V lost 5 bases and J 4 bases, leaving 14 bases between the germline ends. This CDR3 is built from 15 residues. Per the germline V gene, CDR1 is SEHNR and CDR2 is FQNEAQ (reference sequence). CDR3 bases: TGTGCCAGCAGCCTCTCAGAGTGGAGTAATGAAAAACTGTTTTTT. Translation gives CASSLSEWSNEKLFF.

This rearrangement joins TRBV6-6 to TRBJ1-5; 7 positions match TRBD1. With 5 bases clipped from V and 6 bases from J, the junction kept 7 bases outside the gene matches. This CDR3 is built from 14 residues. Germline assignment: CDR1 MNHNY and CDR2 SVGAGI (reference sequence). CDR3 sequence (DNA): TGTGCCAGCAGTCGGGACAGCTTAAGTCAGCCCCAGCATTTT. It specifies CASSRDSLSQPQHF.

This clone has just one count. The chain joins TRBV28 to TRBJ2-2, with 11 bases fitting TRBD2. Trimming took 10 bases from V and 2 from J; bases not matched to a gene: 18. The CDR3 extends over 19 amino acids. CDR1 MDHEN and CDR2 SYDVKM come from the germline V gene. The CDR3 region is CATTTFRAGTSGNTGELFF. The CDR3 bases are TGTGCCACCACTACATTCCGAGCCGGGACTAGCGGAAACACCGGGGAGCTGTTTTTT.

The rearrangement links TRBV15 to TRBJ2-2; no clear D. The germline gives CDR1 LNHNV, CDR2 YYDKDF (reference sequence). The CDR3 totals 13 residues. Trimming took 8 bases from V and 3 from J, leaving 10 bases between them. The CDR3 nucleotides are TGTGCCACCGCTTCCGGGCACACCGGGGAGCTGTTTTTT. This encodes CATASGHTGELFF.

The chain uses TRBV12-5 and TRBJ1-1, with D perhaps matching TRBD1 (5 bases). The V end lost 6 bases, the J end lost 4 bases, and 12 bases lay between the germline ends. CDR3 size: 13 residues. Germline V gene data show CDR1 as LGHNT and CDR2 as FRNRAP. The CDR3: CASGGVDATEAFF. DNA for the CDR3: TGTGCTAGTGGGGGGGTCGACGCCACTGAAGCTTTCTTT.

V usage is TRBV9 and J usage is TRBJ2-1, with D possibly being TRBD1 (5 bases). CDR1 SGDLS and CDR2 YYNGEE come from the germline V gene. Trimming stripped 3 bases from V and 6 bases from J, with 10 bases between. The CDR3 is made up of 13 amino acids. This chain's CDR3 is CASSATVSNEQFF. Written as DNA, the CDR3 is TGTGCCAGCAGCGCGACAGTAAGCAATGAGCAGTTCTTC.

V and J are TRBV7-6 and TRBJ2-7, with 8 bases identical to TRBD1. This CDR3 spans 16 amino acids. With V trimmed by 4 bases and J by 0 bases, 8 bases remained unmatched. Per germline, CDR1 SGHVS and CDR2 FNYEAQ. CDR3 region: CASSSSGGGSSYEQYF. Here the CDR3 DNA reads TGTGCCAGCAGCTCCTCAGGGGGCGGAAGCTCCTACGAGCAGTACTTC.

The gene calls are TRBV7-9 and TRBJ2-3, with D unresolved. The CDR3 has 16 amino acids. V was trimmed by 1 base and J by 2 bases, leaving 13 bases between them. The V gene's germline CDR1 is SEHNR and CDR2 FQNEAQ (reference sequence). This CDR3 reads CASSLVRAVYTDTQYF. The DNA for the CDR3 is TGTGCCAGCAGCTTAGTTCGGGCTGTCTACACAGATACGCAGTATTTT. Variable domain in full (rest from reference TRBV7-9 and TRBJ2-3): DTGVSQNPRHKITKRGQNVTFRCDPISEHNRLYWYRQTLGQGPEFLTYFQNEAQLEKSRLLSDRFSAERPKGSFSTLEIQRTEQGDSAMYLCASSLVRAVYTDTQYFGPGTRLTVL.

The V gene is TRBV6-5, the J gene TRBJ2-7; D might be TRBD2 (5 bases). The CDR3 has 14 amino acids. The V end was cut by 6 bases, the J end by 3 bases, with 15 bases between. In germline, CDR1 is MNHEY, CDR2 SVGAGI. The CDR3 is CASRMSSLYYEQYF. CDR3 nucleotides: TGTGCCAGCAGGATGTCTAGCTTATACTACGAGCAGTACTTC.

This sequence joins TRBV7-3 and TRBJ1-1; D gene unclear. The CDR3 contains 17 residues. The V end lost 0 bases, the J end lost 5 bases, and 19 bases lay between the germline ends. Looked up from germline, CDR1 is SGHTA and CDR2 is FQGTGA. CDR3: CASSLTVGRTPRTEAFF. CDR3 DNA sequence: TGTGCCAGCAGCTTAACGGTCGGGCGGACCCCTCGAACTGAAGCTTTCTTT.